One TCR beta chain is described in this entry. In its sample, this clone was seen a few times. The antigen this receptor binds is unknown. Within one base of it there is no much larger clone, and no base qualities were kept. In the prospective study, participants were about 18 to 95 years old, resided in approximately 22 geographic areas of the United States, and were enrolled through a virtual design. In the prospective study, cohorts were assigned on the basis of participant-reported clinical history obtained from a screening survey and a study questionnaire. Recovered participants in ImmuneRACE Cohort 3 were defined as having two consecutive negative NP/OP PCR tests, clearance from a healthcare professional, or resolution of symptoms. In the prospective study, mobile phlebotomists collected whole blood, serum and a nasopharyngeal or oropharyngeal swab from each participant. Additional blood draws and questionnaires over an approximately 2-month period could optionally be provided by prospective study participants. Blood samples from the prospective study were shipped frozen or at room temperature prior to DNA extraction.

The data belong to a study of blood T cell repertoires in COVID-19 (dated by TCRdb to between 2020 and 2021). A note on the overall study: Collaborator samples came from the United States, Italy and Spain and covered acute and convalescent phases of COVID-19. Where HLA class I and class II types were available, the types were taken from metadata supplied by the sample provider, not from assay-based typing. The repertoires were released in a freely available public database intended as a resource for research on the immune response to SARS-CoV-2. Nearly every sample came with metadata listing a de-identified subject ID, COVID-19 status, age in years and sex. The dataset comprised deeply sampled blood TCRbeta repertoires from subjects exposed to, actively infected with, or recovered from COVID-19. The material from the prospective study consisted of cDNA or gDNA derived from T cells, B-cell-depleted T cells, or PBMCs. The samples were drawn from the first 160 participants of the ongoing ImmuneRACE study and from 1,254 subjects provided by 6 global collaborators. Here is what the overall study found, with its caveats: The quantity of clinical and demographic metadata differed by source and by participant and was supplied without curation.

CDR1 and CDR2, looked up from the germline V gene (reference sequence), are LNHNV and YYDKDF. Including the terminal cysteine and phenylalanine, the CDR3 comprises 14 residues. Here the CDR3 DNA is all that survives: 42 bases in frame from base 1. V and J are truncated by 0 bases and 1 base respectively, leaving an intervening sequence of 6 bases. The immunoSEQ Assay, a bias-controlled multiplex PCR, was used to amplify TCRbeta CDR3 regions from genomic DNA. Per the original workflow: The number of nucleated cells in each sample was estimated from the amplification of reference gene primers within the assay. To quantify the absolute abundance of each unique TCRbeta CDR3 rearrangement, sequence reads were collapsed and filtered. For each sample, productive Simpson clonality was calculated by taking the square root of Simpson's diversity index across productive rearrangements. TCRdb holds this immuneACCESS table with in-frame rearrangements only. Some clones are missing; in checked studies, unresolved V genes explain under half, and the rest has no known cause. The DNA was the basis for D and trimming; V, J and clone size are from that table. Present in this sample are a few hundred thousand clones, about 80% of which were seen just once. Approximately 16% of the sample rests with the top ten.

This receptor chain uses TRBV15 and TRBJ1-1; a confident D gene designation cannot be given. The source is a man aged 40-49 years who had recovered from COVID-19. Source material: PBMCs or T cells enriched from blood (not recorded which). The sequenced DNA is TGTGCCACCAGCAGAGATTTCTCGAACACTGAAGCTTTCTTT. It encodes CATSRDFSNTEAFF. The full variable domain, with segments outside the CDR3 supplied by the reference TRBV15 and TRBJ1-1 proteins, appears as DAMVIQNPRYQVTQFGKPVTLSCSQTLNHNVMYWYQQKSSQAPKLLFHYYDKDFNNEADTPDNFQSRRPNTSFCFLDIRSPGLGDTAMYLCATSRDFSNTEAFFGQGTRLTVV.